This is a list of T cell receptor beta chains from one sample in a study of blood T cell repertoires in COVID-19. Measured with immunoSEQ multiplex PCR; TCRdb has only the in-frame clones, and not every one. The table lists some 670,000 clones, 70% to 90% of them singletons. Material: peripheral blood. The receptors come from a woman aged 18-29 years with acute or convalescent COVID-19. Each CDR3 is given with its conserved first and last residue. The D gene is left open where the match is weak. Clone size is given for some rows only: seen once, a few or many times, or a class if the clone is expanded.

j_gene | d_gene | v_gene | abundance | CDR3nt | CDR3aa
TRBJ2-3 | TRBD2 | TRBV2 | NA | TGTGCCAGCAGCCCGCGGGGGGGCCTCTCTGATACGCAGTATTTT | CASSPRGGLSDTQYF
TRBJ1-1 | TRBD1 | TRBV19 | NA | TGTGCCAGTAGTATTTGGGGACAGGAGAACACTGAAGCTTTCTTT | CASSIWGQENTEAFF
TRBJ2-1 | TRBD1 | TRBV5-4 | NA | TGTGCCAGCACCTCGAACTCGGGACAGCTGCAGTTCTTC | CASTSNSGQLQFF
TRBJ1-1 | TRBD1 | TRBV10-3 | NA | TGTGCCATCAGGAGGGACAGGGGCCAGAACACTGAAGCTTTCTTT | CAIRRDRGQNTEAFF
TRBJ1-1 | NA | TRBV19 | NA | TGTGCCAGTAGTATCCGGGTGATCCGGAACCTCATAGAGAACACTGAAGCTTTCTTT | CASSIRVIRNLIENTEAFF
TRBJ2-5 | NA | TRBV6-5 | NA | TGTGCCAGCAAAGGGGGTGAACAGCAAGAGACCCAGTACTTC | CASKGGEQQETQYF
TRBJ2-7 | NA | TRBV5-4 | once | TGTGCCAGCAGCTTCCGACCCACCCGGACTATCCGCTCCTACGAGCAGTACTTC | CASSFRPTRTIRSYEQYF
TRBJ1-1 | TRBD1 | TRBV6-4 | NA | TGTGCCAGCAGACAGGGGTATGGAATGAACACTGAAGCTTTCTTT | CASRQGYGMNTEAFF
TRBJ1-6 | TRBD1 | TRBV30 | NA | TGTGCCTGGGCCCGGACAGGGGGGTCACCCCTCCACTTT | CAWARTGGSPLHF
TRBJ1-2 | NA | TRBV30 | NA | TGTGCCTGGAGTGGCGGGGCTCGGGACTATGGCTACACCTTC | CAWSGGARDYGYTF
TRBJ2-3 | TRBD2 | TRBV10-3 | once | TGTGCCATCAGCGAAACCGGGACTAGTTCAGATACGCAGTATTTT | CAISETGTSSDTQYF
TRBJ1-5 | NA | TRBV6-1 | NA | TGTGCCAGCAGTGAAGGGTTGGAGGTGTGGCAGCCCCAGCATTTT | CASSEGLEVWQPQHF
TRBJ2-7 | TRBD2 | TRBV19 | NA | TGTGCCAGTAGTCCCCCCCGGGAGGGTAGGCAGTACTTC | CASSPPREGRQYF
TRBJ1-2 | NA | TRBV30 | NA | TGTGCCTGGAGTCTCACAGGCACCGGTAACTATGGCTACACCTTC | CAWSLTGTGNYGYTF
TRBJ1-2 | TRBD1 | TRBV6-5 | few | TGTGCCAGCAGTTATCGACAGGGTTACGGCTACACCTTC | CASSYRQGYGYTF
TRBJ1-5 | TRBD1 | TRBV9 | NA | TGTGCCAGCAGCGTTGGACAGGGCAATCAGCCCCAGCATTTT | CASSVGQGNQPQHF
TRBJ1-2 | NA | TRBV7-9 | NA | TGTGCCTCTCCGTCGGAGGCGCGCTCCACCTTC | CASPSEARSTF
TRBJ1-3 | NA | TRBV7-9 | NA | TGTGCCAGCAGCTTAGGTGGTCCAGGCGAAAACACCATATATTTT | CASSLGGPGENTIYF
TRBJ2-7 | TRBD1 | TRBV3-1/TRBV3-2 | NA | TGTGCCAGCAGTCCTGGACAGGGGCCCTACGAGCAGTACTTC | CASSPGQGPYEQYF
TRBJ1-3 | NA | TRBV5-8 | NA | TGTGCCAGCAGCACCACTATGATCTCTGGAAACACCATATATTTT | CASSTTMISGNTIYF
TRBJ1-5 | NA | TRBV6-2/TRBV6-3 | NA | TGTGCCAGCAGTTATCGGTACTTTGGTACGAAGACAGATAGCAATCAGCCCCAGCATTTT | CASSYRYFGTKTDSNQPQHF
TRBJ2-1 | NA | TRBV11-2 | NA | TGTGCCAGCAGCCTAGGGGCAGCCCGTTGGTACATCAATGAGCAGTTCTTC | CASSLGAARWYINEQFF
TRBJ2-3 | TRBD2 | TRBV9 | NA | TGTGCCAGCCGGGGGGGGAGCACAGATACGCAGTATTTT | CASRGGSTDTQYF
TRBJ2-7 | NA | TRBV27 | NA | TGTGCCAGCAGTTATCGATTCGGGACCTACGAGCAGTACTTC | CASSYRFGTYEQYF
TRBJ1-1 | NA | TRBV21-1 | NA | TGTGCCAGCAGCAAAGGGCGGGACTTTAGACAGCAGAACACTGAAGCTTTCTTT | CASSKGRDFRQQNTEAFF
TRBJ1-5 | TRBD1 | TRBV10-3 | NA | TGTGCCATCAACGGACAGGCGGGACAGCCCCAGCATTTT | CAINGQAGQPQHF
TRBJ2-3 | TRBD2 | TRBV5-1 | NA | TGCGCCAGCAGCTTGGGCCTTAGCGGGGTCAGCACAGATACGCAGTATTTT | CASSLGLSGVSTDTQYF
TRBJ1-2 | TRBD1 | TRBV18 | NA | TGTGCCAGCTCACCCTTCAGGGGGGACGCTAACTATGGCTACACCTTC | CASSPFRGDANYGYTF
TRBJ2-3 | NA | TRBV19 | NA | TGTGCCAGTAGGGACAGAGCCACAGATACGCAGTATTTT | CASRDRATDTQYF
TRBJ1-1 | TRBD1 | TRBV5-6 | NA | TGTGCCAGCAGAAGAGTGGGACAGTTTTACACTGAAGCTTTCTTT | CASRRVGQFYTEAFF
TRBJ1-1 | NA | TRBV5-1 | NA | TGCGCCAGCAGCCCCGAGTACAGAGTTAACACTGAAGCTTTCTTT | CASSPEYRVNTEAFF
TRBJ2-7 | NA | TRBV24-1 | NA | TGTGCCACCAGTGATGCGGGCCCCGAGCAGTACTTC | CATSDAGPEQYF
TRBJ2-7 | NA | TRBV13 | NA | TGTGCCAGCAGCTCCTTTTTGACAAGCTCCTACGAGCAGTACTTC | CASSSFLTSSYEQYF
TRBJ2-1 | NA | TRBV7-6 | NA | TGTGCCAGCAGCTTAGGGGGCTTCGATGAGCAGTTCTTC | CASSLGGFDEQFF
TRBJ1-1 | TRBD1 | TRBV2 | NA | TGTGCCAGCAGTGAATTCGTCCTGGACAGGGAGGGGGAAGCTTTCTTT | CASSEFVLDREGEAFF
TRBJ1-2 | TRBD1 | TRBV4-1 | NA | TGCGCCAGCAGCCAAGAGCGACAGGGGAAGGGAGGAGGCTACACCTTC | CASSQERQGKGGGYTF
TRBJ1-2 | TRBD1 | TRBV10-1 | NA | TGCGCCAGGAGACAGGGGAAGAATGGCTACACCTTC | CARRQGKNGYTF
TRBJ1-2 | NA | TRBV5-1 | NA | TGCGCCAGCGGCCGGGGTGGTGCCTATGGCTACACCTTC | CASGRGGAYGYTF
TRBJ1-2 | TRBD1 | TRBV4-2 | NA | TGTGCCAGCAGCCCCCAACAGGGGGGGGATGGCTACACCTTC | CASSPQQGGDGYTF
TRBJ2-1 | TRBD1 | TRBV6-5 | NA | TGTGCCAGCAAGTCCGGGACAGCCAACAATGAGCAGTTCTTC | CASKSGTANNEQFF
TRBJ1-2 | NA | TRBV9 | few | TGTGCCAGCAGCGTAGGCGGGACTGGGGGCTATGGCTACACCTTC | CASSVGGTGGYGYTF
TRBJ1-1 | NA | TRBV10-3 | NA | TGTGCCATCAGTGAAGAAGCGGTAGGGAACACTGAAGCTTTCTTT | CAISEEAVGNTEAFF
TRBJ2-7 | NA | TRBV19 | NA | TGTGCCAGTACCAGGACTGGGAGCTCCTACGAGCAGTACTTC | CASTRTGSSYEQYF
TRBJ2-5 | NA | TRBV5-1 | NA | TGCGCCAGCGCTACCGGTCGGGGAATCCAAGAGACCCAGTACTTC | CASATGRGIQETQYF
TRBJ1-3 | NA | TRBV23-1 | few | TGCGCCAGCAGTCAATCGGAGGCCCCTGGAAACACCATATATTTT | CASSQSEAPGNTIYF
TRBJ2-1 | TRBD1 | TRBV6-5 | NA | TGTGCCAGCAGTTACGAACTCGGGACAGGGGTCCTCTTC | CASSYELGTGVLF
TRBJ2-5 | TRBD2 | TRBV9 | NA | TGTGCCAGCACGGCGGGGGGGTTCCAAGAGACCCAGTACTTC | CASTAGGFQETQYF
TRBJ2-7 | NA | TRBV9 | NA | TGTGCCAGCAGCGTAGCGGACTCTCCCTACGAGCAGTACTTC | CASSVADSPYEQYF
TRBJ1-6 | NA | TRBV7-9 | NA | TGTGCCAGCAGGTTGGAAGCCGATAATTCACCCCTCCACTTT | CASRLEADNSPLHF
TRBJ2-7 | NA | TRBV7-8 | NA | TGTGCCAGCAGCTTAGCGCCTCAGGTGACCTACGAGCAGTACTTC | CASSLAPQVTYEQYF
TRBJ1-5 | NA | TRBV15 | NA | TGTGCCACCAGCGTTACAGCGGGCTATCAGCCCCAGCATTTT | CATSVTAGYQPQHF
TRBJ1-2 | TRBD1 | TRBV5-8 | NA | TGTGCCAGCAGCTTAGCCCAGGGGGGATATGGCTACACCTTC | CASSLAQGGYGYTF
TRBJ1-2 | NA | TRBV30 | NA | TGTGCCTGGAGGATGACCGGGGGGGTTTGGATTAACTATGGCTACACCTTC | CAWRMTGGVWINYGYTF